The source of this TCR beta chain is a study of shared clonotypes between healthy human individuals. A word on this clone: As yet, its antigen is unknown.

Germline V lookup: CDR1 MDHEN, CDR2 SYDVKM. The CDR3 totals 17 residues. V dropped 6 bases and J dropped 0; count of bases not matched to a gene: 10. Overall study findings and caveats: Genetic and exposure-history diversity was limited by the few donors.

TCRdb's copy holds only in-frame clones and misses some; the assay was immunoSEQ multiplex PCR. The sample holds around 510,000 clones, around three quarters seen once. The material sequenced was PBMCs. This sequence was found in a woman aged 40 to 50 in good health. Some clones in this sample may be carry-over from other donors' samples. The chain recombines TRBV28 with TRBJ1-3; 8 positions match TRBD1. The CDR3 bases are TGTGCCAGCAGAAGACTGACAGGGGCGAGCTCTGGAAACACCATATATTTT. This translates into CASRRLTGASSGNTIYF.